This T cell receptor beta chain came from a study of vaccination effects on CD4 cells after COVID-19. Overall study context: ViraFEST assay sequencing came after antigen-specific CD4+ T cells were expanded with viral peptide pools.

In regard to this clone: Its antigen is as yet unknown.

Whole-study findings and limits: At late timepoints after vaccination, vaccine- and infection-induced clones shrank markedly. Convalescent patients numbered few in the study; early post-infection timepoints were missing entirely.

Isolating CD4+ T cells followed approximately 11 days of culture. Either the BNT162b2 or mRNA-1273 vaccine was given to participants in two doses. Half-medium replacement with IL-2 medium occurred on days 3 and 7. Produced via immunoSEQ multiplex PCR; TCRdb's table is partial and in-frame only. The top ten clones hold 5.5% to 8% of a sample with over 45,000 clones, roughly 70% of them seen once. The V gene's germline CDR1 is MGHRA and CDR2 YSYEKL. This CDR3 spans 13 amino acids. The ends lost 7 bases at V and 7 bases at J; junction bases unmatched: 9. The genes are TRBV4-1 and TRBJ1-2; 7 nucleotides line up with TRBD1. The sequences come from CD4+ T cells from PBMCs cultured without peptide, collected after COVID-19 vaccination. The receptor's source is a human donor who received a COVID-19 vaccine. Written as DNA, the CDR3 is TGCGCCAGCAAAGAAACAGGGGCTTTTGGCTACACCTTC. It is translated as CASKETGAFGYTF.